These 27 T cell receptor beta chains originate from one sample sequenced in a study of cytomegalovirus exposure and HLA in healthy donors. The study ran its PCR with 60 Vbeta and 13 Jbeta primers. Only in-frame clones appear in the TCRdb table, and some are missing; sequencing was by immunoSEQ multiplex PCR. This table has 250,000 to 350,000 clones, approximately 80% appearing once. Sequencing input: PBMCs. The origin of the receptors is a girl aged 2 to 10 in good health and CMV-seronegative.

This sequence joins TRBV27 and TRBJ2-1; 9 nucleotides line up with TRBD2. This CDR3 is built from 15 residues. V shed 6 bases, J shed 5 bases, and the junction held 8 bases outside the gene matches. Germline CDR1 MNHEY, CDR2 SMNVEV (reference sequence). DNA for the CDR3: TGTGCCAGCAGAATTATAGCGGGAGTTGACAATGAGCAGTTCTTC. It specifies CASRIIAGVDNEQFF.

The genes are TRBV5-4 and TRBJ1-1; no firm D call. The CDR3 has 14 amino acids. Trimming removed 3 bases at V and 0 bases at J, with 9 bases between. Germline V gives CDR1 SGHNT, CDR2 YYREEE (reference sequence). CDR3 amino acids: CASSYTQMNTEAFF. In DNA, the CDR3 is TGTGCCAGCAGCTACACACAGATGAACACTGAAGCTTTCTTT.

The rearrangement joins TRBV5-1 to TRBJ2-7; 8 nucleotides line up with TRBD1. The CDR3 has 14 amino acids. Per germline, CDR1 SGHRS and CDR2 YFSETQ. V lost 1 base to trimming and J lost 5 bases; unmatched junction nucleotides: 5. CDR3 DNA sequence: TGCGCCAGCAGCTTGCGGACAGGGCGCCACGAGCAGTACTTC. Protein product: CASSLRTGRHEQYF.

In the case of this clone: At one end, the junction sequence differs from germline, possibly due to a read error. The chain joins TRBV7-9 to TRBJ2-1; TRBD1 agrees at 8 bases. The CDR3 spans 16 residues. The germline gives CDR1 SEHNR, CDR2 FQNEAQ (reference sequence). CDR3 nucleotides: TGTTCCAGCAGCTTAGCGGACAGGGTACTCTACAATGAGCAGTTCTTC. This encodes CSSSLADRVLYNEQFF.

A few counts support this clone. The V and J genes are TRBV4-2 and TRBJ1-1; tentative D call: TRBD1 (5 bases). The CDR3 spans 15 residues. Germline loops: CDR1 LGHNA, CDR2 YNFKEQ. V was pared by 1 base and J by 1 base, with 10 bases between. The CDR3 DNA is TGTGCCAGCAGCCAAGCAGGGCGGGGGAACACTGAAGCTTTCTTT. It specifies CASSQAGRGNTEAFF.

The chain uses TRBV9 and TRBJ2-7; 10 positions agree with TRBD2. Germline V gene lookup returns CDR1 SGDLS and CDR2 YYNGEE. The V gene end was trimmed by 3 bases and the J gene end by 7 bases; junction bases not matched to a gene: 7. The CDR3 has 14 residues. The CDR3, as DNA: TGTGCCAGCAGCGAACTAGCGGGACCGGGGGAGCAGTACTTC. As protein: CASSELAGPGEQYF.

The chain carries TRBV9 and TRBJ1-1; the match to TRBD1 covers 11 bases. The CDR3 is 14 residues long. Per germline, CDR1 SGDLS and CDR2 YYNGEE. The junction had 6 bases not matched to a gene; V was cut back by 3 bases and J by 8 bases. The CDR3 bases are TGTGCCAGCAGCGCTCCCGGACAGGGGGCGGAAGCTTTCTTT. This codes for CASSAPGQGAEAFF.

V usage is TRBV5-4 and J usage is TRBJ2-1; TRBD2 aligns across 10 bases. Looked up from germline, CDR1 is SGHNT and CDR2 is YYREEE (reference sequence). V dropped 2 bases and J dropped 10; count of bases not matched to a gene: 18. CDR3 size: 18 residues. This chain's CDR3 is CASSFGGSAGGLWGEQFF. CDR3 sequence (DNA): TGTGCCAGCAGCTTCGGGGGTTCAGCGGGAGGGCTTTGGGGAGAGCAGTTCTTC. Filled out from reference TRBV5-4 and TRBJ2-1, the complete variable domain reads ETGVTQSPTHLIKTRGQQVTLRCSSQSGHNTVSWYQQALGQGPQFIFQYYREEENGRGNFPPRFSGLQFPNYSSELNVNALELDDSALYLCASSFGGSAGGLWGEQFFGPGTRLTVL.

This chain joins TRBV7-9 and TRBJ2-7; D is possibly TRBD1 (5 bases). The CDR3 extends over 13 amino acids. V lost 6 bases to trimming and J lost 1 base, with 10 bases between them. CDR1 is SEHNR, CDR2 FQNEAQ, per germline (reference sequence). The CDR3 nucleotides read TGTGCCAGCAGGGGATCAGGGTCCTACGAGCAGTACTTC. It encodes CASRGSGSYEQYF.

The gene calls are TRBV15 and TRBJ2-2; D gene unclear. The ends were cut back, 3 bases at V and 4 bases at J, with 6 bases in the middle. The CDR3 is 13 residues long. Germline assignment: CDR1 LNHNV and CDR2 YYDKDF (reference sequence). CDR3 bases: TGTGCCACCAGCAGGACAAGCACCGGGGAGCTGTTTTTT. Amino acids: CATSRTSTGELFF.

The CDR3 is CASSPFTGGEKLFF. The DNA for the CDR3 is TGTGCCAGCAGTCCGTTCACGGGAGGAGAAAAACTGTTTTTT. This chain links TRBV2 with TRBJ1-4; D unresolved. Germline lookup yields CDR1 SNHLY and CDR2 FYNNEI. Between the trimmed V and J ends, which lost 5 bases and 8 bases, there was a span of 15 bases. CDR3 length: 14 amino acids. Supplemented by reference TRBV2 and TRBJ1-4, the full variable domain reads EPEVTQTPSHQVTQMGQEVILRCVPISNHLYFYWYRQILGQKVEFLVSFYNNEISEKSEIFDDQFSVERPDGSNFTLKIRSTKLEDSAMYFCASSPFTGGEKLFFGSGTQLSVL.

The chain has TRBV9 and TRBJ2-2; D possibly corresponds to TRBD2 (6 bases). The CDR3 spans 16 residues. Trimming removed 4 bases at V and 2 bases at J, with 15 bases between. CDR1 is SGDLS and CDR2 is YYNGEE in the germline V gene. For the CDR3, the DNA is TGTGCCAGCAGCTCCGTGGGGGGAAAAAACACCGGGGAGCTGTTTTTT. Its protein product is CASSSVGGKNTGELFF.

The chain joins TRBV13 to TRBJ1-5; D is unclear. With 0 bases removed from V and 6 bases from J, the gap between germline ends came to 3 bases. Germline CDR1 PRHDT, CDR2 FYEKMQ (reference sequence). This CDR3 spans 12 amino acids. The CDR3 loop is CASSLGSQPQHF. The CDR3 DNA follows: TGTGCCAGCAGCTTAGGTAGTCAGCCCCAGCATTTT.

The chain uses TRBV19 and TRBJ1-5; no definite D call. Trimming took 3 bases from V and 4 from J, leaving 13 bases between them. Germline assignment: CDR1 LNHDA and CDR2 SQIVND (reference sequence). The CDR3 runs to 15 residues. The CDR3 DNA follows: TGTGCCAGTAGTATGGTGCAAACGGGGAATCAGCCCCAGCATTTT. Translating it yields CASSMVQTGNQPQHF.

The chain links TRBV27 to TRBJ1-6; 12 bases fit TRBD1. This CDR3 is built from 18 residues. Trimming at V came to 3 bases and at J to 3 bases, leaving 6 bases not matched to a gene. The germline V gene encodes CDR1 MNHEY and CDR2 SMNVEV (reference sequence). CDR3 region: CASSFPGTGGLYNSPLHF. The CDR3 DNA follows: TGTGCCAGCAGTTTCCCCGGGACAGGGGGCCTCTATAATTCACCCCTCCACTTT.

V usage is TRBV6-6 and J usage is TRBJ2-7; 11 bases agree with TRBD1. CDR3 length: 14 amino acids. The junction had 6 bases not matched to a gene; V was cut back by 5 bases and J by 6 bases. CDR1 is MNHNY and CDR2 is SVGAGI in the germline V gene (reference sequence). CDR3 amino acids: CASSPGQGESEQYF. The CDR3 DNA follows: TGTGCCAGCAGTCCGGGACAGGGGGAGTCCGAGCAGTACTTC.

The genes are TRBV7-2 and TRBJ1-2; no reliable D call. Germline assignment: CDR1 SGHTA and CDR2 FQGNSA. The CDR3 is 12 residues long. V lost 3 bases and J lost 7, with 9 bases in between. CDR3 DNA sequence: TGTGCCAGCAGCTTCCGGTTTTCTGGCTACACCTTC. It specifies CASSFRFSGYTF.

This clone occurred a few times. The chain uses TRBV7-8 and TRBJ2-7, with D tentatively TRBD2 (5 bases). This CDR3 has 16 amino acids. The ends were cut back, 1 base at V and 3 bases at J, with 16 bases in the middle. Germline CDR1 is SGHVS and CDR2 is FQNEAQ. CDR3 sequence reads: CASSLVLLRAGYEQYF. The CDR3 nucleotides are TGTGCCAGCAGCTTAGTTTTGTTACGGGCGGGCTACGAGCAGTACTTC. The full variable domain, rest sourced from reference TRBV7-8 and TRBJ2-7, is GAGVSQSPRYKVAKRGQDVALRCDPISGHVSLFWYQQALGQGPEFLTYFQNEAQLDKSGLPSDRFFAERPEGSVSTLKIQRTQQEDSAVYLCASSLVLLRAGYEQYFGPGTRLTVT.

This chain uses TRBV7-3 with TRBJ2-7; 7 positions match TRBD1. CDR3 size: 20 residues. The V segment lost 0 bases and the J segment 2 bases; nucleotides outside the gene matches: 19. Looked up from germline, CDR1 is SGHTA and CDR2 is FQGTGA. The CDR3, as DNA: TGTGCCAGCAGCTTAACCCCCCGGGACAGCACAATTGGTGAACCCTACGAGCAGTACTTC. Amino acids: CASSLTPRDSTIGEPYEQYF.

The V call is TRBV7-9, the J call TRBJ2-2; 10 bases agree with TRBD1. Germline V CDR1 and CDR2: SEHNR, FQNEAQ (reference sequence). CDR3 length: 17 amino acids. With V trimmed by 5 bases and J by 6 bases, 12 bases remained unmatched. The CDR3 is CASSPSFWDRGPGELFF. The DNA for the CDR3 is TGTGCCAGCAGCCCAAGTTTTTGGGACAGGGGCCCCGGGGAGCTGTTTTTT.

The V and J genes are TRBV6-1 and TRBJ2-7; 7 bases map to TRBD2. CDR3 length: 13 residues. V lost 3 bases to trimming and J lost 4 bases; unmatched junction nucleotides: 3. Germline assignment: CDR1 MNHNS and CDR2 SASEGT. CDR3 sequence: CASSDREGYEQYF. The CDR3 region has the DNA TGTGCCAGCAGTGACAGGGAGGGGTACGAGCAGTACTTC.

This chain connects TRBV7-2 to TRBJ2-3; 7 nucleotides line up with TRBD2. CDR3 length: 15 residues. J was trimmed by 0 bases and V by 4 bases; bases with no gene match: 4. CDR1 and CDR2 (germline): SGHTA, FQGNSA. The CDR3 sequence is CASSYRDYSTDTQYF. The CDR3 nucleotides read TGTGCCAGCAGCTACCGGGACTACAGCACAGATACGCAGTATTTT.

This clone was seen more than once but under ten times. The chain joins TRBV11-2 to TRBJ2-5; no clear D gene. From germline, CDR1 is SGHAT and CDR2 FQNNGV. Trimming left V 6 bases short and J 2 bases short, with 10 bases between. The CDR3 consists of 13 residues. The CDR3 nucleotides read TGTGCCAGCAGGGCGACGACTCAAGAGACCCAGTACTTC. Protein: CASRATTQETQYF.

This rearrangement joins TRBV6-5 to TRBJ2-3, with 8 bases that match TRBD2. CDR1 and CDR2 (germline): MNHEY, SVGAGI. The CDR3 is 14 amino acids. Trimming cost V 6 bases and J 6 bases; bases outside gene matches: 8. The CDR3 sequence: CASSQGLGSDTQYF. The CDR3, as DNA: TGTGCCAGCAGCCAGGGACTAGGGTCCGATACGCAGTATTTT.

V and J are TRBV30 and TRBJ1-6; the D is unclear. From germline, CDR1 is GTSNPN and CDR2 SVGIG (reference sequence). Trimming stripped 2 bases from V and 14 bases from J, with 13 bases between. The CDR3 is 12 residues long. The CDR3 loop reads CAWSTLRRTLHF. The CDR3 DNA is TGTGCCTGGAGTACCCTGCGCCGCACCCTCCACTTT.

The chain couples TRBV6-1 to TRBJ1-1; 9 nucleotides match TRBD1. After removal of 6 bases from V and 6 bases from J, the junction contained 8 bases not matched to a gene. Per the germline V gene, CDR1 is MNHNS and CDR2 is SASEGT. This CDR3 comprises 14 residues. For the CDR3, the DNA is TGTGCCAGCAGATCCGGGACAGGGAAACCTGAAGCTTTCTTT. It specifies CASRSGTGKPEAFF.

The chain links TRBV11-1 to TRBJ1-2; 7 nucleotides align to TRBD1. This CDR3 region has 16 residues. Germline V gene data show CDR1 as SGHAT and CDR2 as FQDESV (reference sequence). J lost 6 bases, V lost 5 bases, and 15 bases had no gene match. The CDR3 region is CASSQAGTELTNGYTF. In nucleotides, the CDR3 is TGTGCCAGCAGCCAAGCCGGGACAGAGCTAACCAATGGCTACACCTTC.